This entry features one T cell receptor (beta chain) sequence. The antigen remains undetermined. The authors prepared UMI-labeled TRB cDNA libraries by 5' RACE. TCRdb derives one entry per CDR3 protein from the 5' RACE reads, leaving out DNA. The ten most abundant clones cover 1.5% to 2% of a sample with fewer than 6,500 distinct CDR3 sequences. Per germline, CDR1 SGHAT and CDR2 FQNNGV. The CDR3 has 16 residues. This sample stems from a study of CXCR3-negative and CXCR3-positive naive CD8 T cells. Study as a whole: Cumulative TRB read yield was roughly 140 million, averaging about 1.5 +/- 0.3 million per library.

Overall study findings and caveats: Diversity in memory CD8+ cells fell much lower than the comparably high levels seen in both naive subsets. More hydrophobic TRB CDR3s were found in CXCR3-positive naive cells than in CXCR3-negative naive cells. Naive cells that were CXCR3-negative or CXCR3-positive used TRBV-TRBJ genes alike, while memory cells diverged.

CD45RO-CCR7+CD27+CD95- marked naive CD8+ T cells. The sequence came from a human donor in good health. Some clones in this sample may be carry-over from other donors' samples. The sequenced sample consisted of naive CXCR3+ CD8+ T cells from blood. The subset denotes: CD45RO-CCR7+CD27+CD95- naive CD8+ T cells expressing CXCR3 (TNR3+). The V and J genes are TRBV11-2 and TRBJ2-5; the TCRdb call, TRBD2, lacks DNA for checking. The CDR3 sequence: CASSLLELGLWETQYF.